This T cell receptor (beta chain) was retrieved from a study of blood T cell repertoires in COVID-19. Study overall: The analysed material was cDNA or gDNA that came from T cells, B-cell-depleted T cells, or PBMCs.

Authors' analysis steps: From reference gene primer amplification, estimates of nucleated cell counts were derived. Here immunoSEQ multiplex PCR was the method, and the copy in TCRdb shows in-frame clones only, minus some. V, J and clone size are taken as reported in that table, and D and trimming were inferred from the DNA itself. The sample includes around 200,000 clones, less than 90% of them seen just once. The clonotype originates from a woman between 40 and 50 years old with acute or convalescent COVID-19. Sequencing was carried out using peripheral blood.

CDR3: CASSQDRVLNYGYTF. The CDR3 DNA is TGTGCCAGCAGCCAAGATCGGGTTCTTAACTATGGCTACACCTTC. The chain recombines TRBV3-1 (or the pseudogene TRBV3-2) with TRBJ1-2; D unresolved. Trimming left V 0 bases short and J 1 base short, with 9 bases between. This CDR3 is built from 15 residues. Germline assignment: CDR1 LGHDT and CDR2 YNNKEL (reference sequence).